A single T cell receptor beta chain is shown here with its context. The CDR3 length is 15 residues. The germline V and J ends were trimmed by 8 bases and 0 bases, with 19 bases remaining between them. CDR1 is SQVTM, CDR2 ANQGSEA, per germline. The data are from a study of cytomegalovirus exposure and HLA in healthy donors. The primer mix had 60 Vbeta and 13 Jbeta primers. Profiled with immunoSEQ multiplex PCR; TCRdb holds only in-frame clones, not every one. The table records roughly 150,000 clones, roughly 80% of them present only once. The chain links TRBV29-1 to TRBJ2-5; tentatively, D is TRBD1 (5 bases). This TCR came from a girl aged 5-17 years in good health and CMV-seropositive. Sequencing input: PBMCs. The CDR3: CSKRTNSKYQETQYF. The CDR3 DNA is TGCAGCAAGAGGACAAACTCAAAGTACCAAGAGACCCAGTACTTC.